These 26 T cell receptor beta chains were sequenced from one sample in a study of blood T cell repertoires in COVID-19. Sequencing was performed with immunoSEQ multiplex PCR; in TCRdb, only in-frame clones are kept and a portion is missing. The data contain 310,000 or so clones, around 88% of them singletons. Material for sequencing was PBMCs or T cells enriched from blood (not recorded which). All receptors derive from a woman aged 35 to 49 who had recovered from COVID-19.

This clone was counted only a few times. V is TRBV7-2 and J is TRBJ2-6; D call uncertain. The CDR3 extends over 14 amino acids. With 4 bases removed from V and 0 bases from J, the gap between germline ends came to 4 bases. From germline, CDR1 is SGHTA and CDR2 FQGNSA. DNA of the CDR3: TGTGCCAGCAGCTCCTCCTCTGGGGCCAACGTCCTGACTTTC. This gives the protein CASSSSSGANVLTF.

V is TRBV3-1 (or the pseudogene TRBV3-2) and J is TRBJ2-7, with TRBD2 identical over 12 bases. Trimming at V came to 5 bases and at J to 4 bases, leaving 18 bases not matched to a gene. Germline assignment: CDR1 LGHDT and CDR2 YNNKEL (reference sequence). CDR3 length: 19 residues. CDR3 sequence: CASSSPRTSGNRANYEQYF. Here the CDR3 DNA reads TGTGCCAGCAGCTCCCCCCGGACTAGCGGGAACCGAGCCAATTACGAGCAGTACTTC.

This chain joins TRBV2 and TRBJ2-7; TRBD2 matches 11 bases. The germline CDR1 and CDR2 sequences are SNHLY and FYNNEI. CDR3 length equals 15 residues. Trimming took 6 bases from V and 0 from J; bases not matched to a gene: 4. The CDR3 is CASSPTSGSSYEQYF. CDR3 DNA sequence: TGTGCCAGCAGCCCCACTAGCGGGAGCTCCTACGAGCAGTACTTC.

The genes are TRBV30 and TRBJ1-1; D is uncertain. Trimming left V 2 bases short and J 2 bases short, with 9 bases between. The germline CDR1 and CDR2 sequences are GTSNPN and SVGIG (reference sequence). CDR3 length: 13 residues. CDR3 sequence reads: CAWSKSSNTEAFF. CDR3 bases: TGTGCCTGGAGTAAAAGTAGCAACACTGAAGCTTTCTTT.

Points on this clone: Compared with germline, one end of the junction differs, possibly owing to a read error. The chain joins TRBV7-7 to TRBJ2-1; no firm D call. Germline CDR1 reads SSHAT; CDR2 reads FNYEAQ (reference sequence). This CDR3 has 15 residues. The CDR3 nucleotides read TGTGCTAGCAGCCCGCAGCACAGCTCCTACAATGAGCAGTTCTTC. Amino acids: CASSPQHSSYNEQFF. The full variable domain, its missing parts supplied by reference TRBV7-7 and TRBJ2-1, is GAGVSQSPRYKVTKRGQDVTLRCDPISSHATLYWYQQALGQGPEFLTYFNYEAQPDKSGLPSDRFSAERPEGSISTLTIQRTEQRDSAMYRCASSPQHSSYNEQFFGPGTRLTVL.

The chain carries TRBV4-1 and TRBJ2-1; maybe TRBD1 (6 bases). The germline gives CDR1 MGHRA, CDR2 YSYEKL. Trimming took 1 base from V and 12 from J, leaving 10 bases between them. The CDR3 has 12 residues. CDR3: CASSQVQGWQFF. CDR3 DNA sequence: TGCGCCAGCAGCCAAGTACAGGGATGGCAGTTCTTC.

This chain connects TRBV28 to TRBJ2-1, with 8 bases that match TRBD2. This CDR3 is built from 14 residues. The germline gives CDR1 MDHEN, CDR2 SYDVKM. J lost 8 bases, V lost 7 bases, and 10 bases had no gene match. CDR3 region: CASNLSGRIDEQFF. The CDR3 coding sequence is TGTGCCAGCAACCTCAGCGGGAGAATCGATGAGCAGTTCTTC.

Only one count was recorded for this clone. The DNA of the CDR3 is TGTGCCAGCAGCCGGGGGAGGGGAATATACCAAGAGACCCAGTACTTC. Protein product: CASSRGRGIYQETQYF. The gene calls are TRBV5-8 and TRBJ2-5; 7 bases agree with TRBD2. CDR3 size: 16 residues. Germline CDR1 is SGHTS and CDR2 is YDEGEE. V dropped 4 bases and J dropped 0; count of bases not matched to a gene: 9.

CDR3 in DNA: TGTGCCAGCAGCTTGAGAATCGGAGGTACCCAAGAGACCCAGTACTTC. As protein: CASSLRIGGTQETQYF. The chain carries TRBV7-9 and TRBJ2-5; possibly TRBD2 for D (5 bases). Trimming removed 3 bases from V and 1 base from J, with 15 bases in between. Germline lookup yields CDR1 SEHNR and CDR2 FQNEAQ (reference sequence). The CDR3 contains 16 residues.

This CDR3 is CAITPGQGDEQFF. As DNA, the CDR3 is TGTGCCATCACCCCGGGACAGGGTGATGAGCAGTTCTTC. This chain connects TRBV10-3 to TRBJ2-1, with 9 bases lining up with TRBD1. J gave up 8 bases and V 7 bases, and 6 bases lay outside the gene matches. Germline V CDR1 and CDR2: ENHRY, SYGVKD. The CDR3 totals 13 residues.

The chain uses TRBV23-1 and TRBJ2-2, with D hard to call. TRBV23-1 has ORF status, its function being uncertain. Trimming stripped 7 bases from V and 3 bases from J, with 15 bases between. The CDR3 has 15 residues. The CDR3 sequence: CASTPRPHDTGELFF. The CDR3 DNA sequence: TGCGCCAGCACCCCGCGGCCCCATGACACCGGGGAGCTGTTTTTT.

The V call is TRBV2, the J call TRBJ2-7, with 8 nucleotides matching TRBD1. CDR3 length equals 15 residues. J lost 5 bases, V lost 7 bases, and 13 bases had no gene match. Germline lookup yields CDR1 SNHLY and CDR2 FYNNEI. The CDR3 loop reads CASTKIDRGWDEQYF. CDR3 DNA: TGTGCCAGCACTAAGATCGACAGGGGATGGGACGAGCAGTACTTC.

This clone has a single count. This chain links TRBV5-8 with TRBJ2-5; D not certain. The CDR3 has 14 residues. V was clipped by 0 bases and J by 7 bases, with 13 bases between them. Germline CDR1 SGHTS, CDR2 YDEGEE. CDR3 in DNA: TGTGCCAGCAGCTTGGGTGCTGTGGGCATGACCCAGTACTTC. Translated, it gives CASSLGAVGMTQYF.

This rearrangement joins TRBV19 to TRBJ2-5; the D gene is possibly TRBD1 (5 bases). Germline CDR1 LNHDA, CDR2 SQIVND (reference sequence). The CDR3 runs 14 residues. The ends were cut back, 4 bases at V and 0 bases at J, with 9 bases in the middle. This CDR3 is CASSSLGDQETQYF. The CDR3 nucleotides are TGTGCCAGTAGTAGCCTAGGGGACCAAGAGACCCAGTACTTC.

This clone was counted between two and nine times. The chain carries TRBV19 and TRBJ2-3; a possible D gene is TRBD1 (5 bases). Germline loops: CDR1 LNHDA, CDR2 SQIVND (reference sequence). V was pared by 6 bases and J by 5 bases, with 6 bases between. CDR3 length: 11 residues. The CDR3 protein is CASRQGDTQYF. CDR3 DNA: TGTGCCAGTAGGCAGGGAGATACGCAGTATTTT.

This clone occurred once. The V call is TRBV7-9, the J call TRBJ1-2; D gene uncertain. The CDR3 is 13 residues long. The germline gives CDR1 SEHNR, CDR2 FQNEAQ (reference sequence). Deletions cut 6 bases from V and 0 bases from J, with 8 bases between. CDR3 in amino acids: CASRQSANYGYTF. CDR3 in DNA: TGTGCCAGCAGACAGTCAGCTAACTATGGCTACACCTTC.

The CDR3 nucleotides are TGCGCCAGCGAACTGGGGACAGGCCTGGCAGGGGCCAACGTCCTGACTTTC. Amino acid sequence: CASELGTGLAGANVLTF. The rearrangement links TRBV5-1 to TRBJ2-6; 8 positions match TRBD1. The CDR3 runs to 17 residues. The ends lost 7 bases at V and 4 bases at J; junction bases unmatched: 13. Germline V CDR1 and CDR2: SGHRS, YFSETQ.

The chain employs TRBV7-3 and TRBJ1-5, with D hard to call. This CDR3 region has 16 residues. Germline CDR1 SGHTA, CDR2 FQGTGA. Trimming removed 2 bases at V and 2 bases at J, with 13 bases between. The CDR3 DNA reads TGTGCCAGCAGCTTAGATGCGGAGAGCGGCAATCAGCCCCAGCATTTT. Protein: CASSLDAESGNQPQHF. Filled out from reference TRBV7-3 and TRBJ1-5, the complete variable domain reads GAGVSQTPSNKVTEKGKYVELRCDPISGHTALYWYRQSLGQGPEFLIYFQGTGAADDSGLPNDRFFAVRPEGSVSTLKIQRTERGDSAVYLCASSLDAESGNQPQHFGDGTRLSIL.

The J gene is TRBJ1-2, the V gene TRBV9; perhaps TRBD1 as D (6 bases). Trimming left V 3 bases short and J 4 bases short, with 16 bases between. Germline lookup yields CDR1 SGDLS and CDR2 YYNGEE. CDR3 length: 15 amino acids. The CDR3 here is CASSEIGQPLYGYTF. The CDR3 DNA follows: TGTGCCAGCAGCGAAATTGGACAGCCCCTCTATGGCTACACCTTC.

This CDR3 reads CASSLDGLAGGNKQFF. Written as DNA, the CDR3 is TGTGCCAGCAGCTTAGATGGCCTAGCGGGAGGGAATAAGCAGTTCTTC. This chain uses TRBV7-8 with TRBJ2-1, with TRBD2 matching over 12 bases. Germline CDR1 and CDR2: SGHVS and FQNEAQ. There are 16 residues in the CDR3. J was trimmed by 11 bases and V by 1 base; bases with no gene match: 9.

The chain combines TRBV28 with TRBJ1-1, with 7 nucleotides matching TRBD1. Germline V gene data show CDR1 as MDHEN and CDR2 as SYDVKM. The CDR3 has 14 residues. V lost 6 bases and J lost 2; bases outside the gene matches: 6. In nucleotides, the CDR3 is TGTGCCAGCAGCGCCACAGGGGATAACACTGAAGCTTTCTTT. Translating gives CASSATGDNTEAFF.

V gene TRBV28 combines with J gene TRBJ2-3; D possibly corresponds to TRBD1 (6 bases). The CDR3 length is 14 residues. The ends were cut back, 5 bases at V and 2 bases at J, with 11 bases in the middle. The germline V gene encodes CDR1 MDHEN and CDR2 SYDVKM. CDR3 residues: CASSVDSTTDTQYF. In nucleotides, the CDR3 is TGTGCCAGCAGTGTGGACAGCACCACAGATACGCAGTATTTT.

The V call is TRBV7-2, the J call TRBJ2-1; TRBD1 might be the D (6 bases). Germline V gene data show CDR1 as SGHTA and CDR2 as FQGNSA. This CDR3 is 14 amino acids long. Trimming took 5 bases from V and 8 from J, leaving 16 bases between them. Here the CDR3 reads CASSTRPGADEQFF. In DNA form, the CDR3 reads TGTGCCAGCAGCACAAGACCAGGGGCCGATGAGCAGTTCTTC.

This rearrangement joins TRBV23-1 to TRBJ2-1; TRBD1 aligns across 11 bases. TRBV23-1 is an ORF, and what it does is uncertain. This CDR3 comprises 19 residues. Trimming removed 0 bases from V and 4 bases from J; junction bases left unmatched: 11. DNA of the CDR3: TGCGCCAGCAGTCAATCCGAGCGAAGGGGACAGGGGGATTACAATGAGCAGTTCTTC. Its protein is CASSQSERRGQGDYNEQFF.

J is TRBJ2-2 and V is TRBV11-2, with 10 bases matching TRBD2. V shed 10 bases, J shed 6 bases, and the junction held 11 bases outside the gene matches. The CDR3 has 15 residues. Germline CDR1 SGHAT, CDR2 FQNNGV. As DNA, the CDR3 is TGTGCCACCCGGCTAGCGGGAGTTCCGGCCGGGGAGCTGTTTTTT. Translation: CATRLAGVPAGELFF.

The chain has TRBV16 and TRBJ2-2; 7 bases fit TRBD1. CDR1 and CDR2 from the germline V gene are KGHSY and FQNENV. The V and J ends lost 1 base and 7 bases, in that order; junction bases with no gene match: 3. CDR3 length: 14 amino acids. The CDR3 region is CASSQLQGSGELFF. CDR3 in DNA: TGTGCCAGCAGCCAATTACAGGGGAGCGGGGAGCTGTTTTTT. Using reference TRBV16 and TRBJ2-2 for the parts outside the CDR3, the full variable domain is GEEVAQTPKHLVRGEGQKAKLYCAPIKGHSYVFWYQQVLKNEFKFLISFQNENVFDETGMPKERFSAKCLPNSPCSLEIQATKLEDSAVYFCASSQLQGSGELFFGEGSRLTVL.